The sample holds many counts of the clone carrying this TCR beta chain. These data belong to a study of T cells after yellow fever vaccination. The CDR3 has 14 amino acids. V lost 5 bases and J lost 6, with 13 bases in between. From germline, CDR1 is SGHTA and CDR2 FQGNSA. Via MiXCR, TCRdb re-called the 5' RACE reads, giving one row per CDR3 protein. The repertoire holds about 350,000 distinct CDR3 sequences, around 12% seen once, with 2.5% to 4% in the top ten. This sequence was found in a man between 18 and 35 years old who received the YFV17D yellow fever vaccine. The material sequenced was CD4+ T cells sorted from PBMCs, taken 15 days after the yellow fever booster vaccination. The chain employs TRBV7-2 and TRBJ2-2, with unresolved D. The chain's CDR3 is CASSPWAGSGELFF. Written as DNA, the CDR3 is TGTGCCAGCAGCCCGTGGGCAGGATCCGGGGAGCTGTTTTTT. The entire variable domain, with the rest obtained from reference TRBV7-2 and TRBJ2-2, is as follows: GAGVSQSPSNKVTEKGKDVELRCDPISGHTALYWYRQSLGQGLEFLIYFQGNSAPDKSGLPSDRFSAERTGGSVSTLTIQRTQQEDSAVYLCASSPWAGSGELFFGEGSRLTVL.